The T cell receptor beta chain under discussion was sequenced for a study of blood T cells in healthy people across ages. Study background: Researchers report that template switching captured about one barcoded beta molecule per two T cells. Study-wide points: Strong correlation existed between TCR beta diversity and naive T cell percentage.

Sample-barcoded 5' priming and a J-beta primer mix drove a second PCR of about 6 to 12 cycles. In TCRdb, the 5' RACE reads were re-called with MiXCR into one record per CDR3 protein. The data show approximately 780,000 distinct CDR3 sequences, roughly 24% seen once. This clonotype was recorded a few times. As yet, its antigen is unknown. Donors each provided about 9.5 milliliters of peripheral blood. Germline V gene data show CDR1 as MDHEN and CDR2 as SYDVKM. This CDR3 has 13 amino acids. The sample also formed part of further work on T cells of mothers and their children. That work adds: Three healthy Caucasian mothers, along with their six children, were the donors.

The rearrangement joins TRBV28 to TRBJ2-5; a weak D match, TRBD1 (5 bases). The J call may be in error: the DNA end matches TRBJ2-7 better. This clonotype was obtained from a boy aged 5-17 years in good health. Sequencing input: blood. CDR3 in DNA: TGTGCCAGCAATCTCGACAGACTCTACGAGCAGTACTTC. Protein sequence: CASNLDRLYEQYF.